The source of this T cell receptor (beta chain) is a study of STAT5B mutations in CD4+ large granular lymphocyte leukemia. Whole-study findings and limits: Patient CD4-sorted repertoires looked more clonal than healthy CD4+ repertoires, even without putative leukemic clones. No patients shared main leukemic clonotypes, though roughly 25% appeared at low frequency elsewhere. Top patient clones used TRBV06 genes more often: 8/27 versus 2/35 in controls.

As concerns this clone: Its target is not known.

Generated by immunoSEQ multiplex PCR, the TCRdb table keeps only in-frame clones and is missing some. The table records about 30,000 clones, roughly three quarters of them present only once. The trim removed 0 bases at V and 6 bases at J, leaving 1 base unmatched. The CDR3 is 14 residues long. Germline values: CDR1 LGHNA, CDR2 YSLEER. The TCR comes from a human donor in good health. The source material was CD4+ T cells from blood buffy coats. This chain connects TRBV4-3 to TRBJ2-3; the match to TRBD1 covers 9 bases. The CDR3 region is CASSQEDRGDTQYF. Here the CDR3 DNA reads TGCGCCAGCAGCCAAGAGGACAGGGGTGATACGCAGTATTTT.